This TCR beta chain was captured in a study of T-cell memory formation after mild COVID-19. Across the whole study: Clusters of TCRs were largely donor specific. Whole-study findings and limits: Researchers found some responding clones in pre-infection memory, a sign that cross-reactive memory joined. A balance of CD4 and CD8 characterized clones contracting day 15 to 85, whereas later expanders leaned CD4+.

The junction had 1 base not matched to a gene; V was cut back by 1 base and J by 3 bases. Per germline, CDR1 LGHNA and CDR2 YSLEER. This CDR3 is 14 amino acids long. This clonotype was seen a handful of times. Antigen: not known. TCRdb recomputed calls from the 5' RACE reads with MiXCR, one row per CDR3 protein. The sample shows 250,000 to 300,000 distinct CDR3 sequences, roughly 8% of them seen only once. The receptor comes from a man younger than 35 who had mild COVID-19 (a few samples of this study predate the infection). Cell type and time point are not known. Sequencing was carried out using PBMCs or a T cell subset sorted from them (not recorded which). The chain uses TRBV4-3 and TRBJ2-7, with 9 bases that match TRBD1. The CDR3 DNA reads as TGCGCCAGCAGCCAAGCGGACAGGGGCTACGAGCAGTACTTC. This translates into CASSQADRGYEQYF.